This passage covers 17 T cell receptor beta chains from one sample sequenced in a study of T-cell memory formation after mild COVID-19. Using its own MiXCR run on the 5' RACE reads, TCRdb lists one record per CDR3 protein. This repertoire shows about 350,000 distinct CDR3 sequences, roughly 15% found once; its top ten account for 22%. Source material: PBMCs or a T cell subset sorted from them (not recorded which). The receptors were sampled from a man between 18 and 29 years old who had mild COVID-19 (a few samples of this study predate the infection). Cell type and time point are not known.

The chain has TRBV20-1 and TRBJ1-1, with D hard to call. The CDR3 is made up of 10 amino acids. V gave up 5 bases and J gave up 3 bases, with 4 bases separating them. Germline CDR1 is DFQATT and CDR2 is SNEGSKA (reference sequence). CDR3 DNA: TGCAGTGCTGGGGACACTGAAGCTTTCTTT. Translated: CSAGDTEAFF.

The chain recombines TRBV5-6 with TRBJ1-2; maybe TRBD1 (5 bases). This CDR3 contains 15 residues. CDR1 and CDR2 from the germline V gene are SGHDT and YYEEEE. Between the trimmed V and J ends, which lost 4 bases and 2 bases, there was a span of 15 bases. Here the CDR3 DNA reads TGTGCCAGCAGCCAGGGAGACGTGGAAAACTATGGCTACACCTTC. The encoded protein is CASSQGDVENYGYTF.

The sample holds many counts of this clonotype. This sequence joins TRBV5-1 and TRBJ2-4; TRBD2 matches 11 bases. This CDR3 comprises 19 residues. Looked up from germline, CDR1 is SGHRS and CDR2 is YFSETQ. V gave up 0 bases and J gave up 3 bases; unmatched junction bases: 11. CDR3 loop: CASSLALAGGPGRKNIQYF. In DNA, the CDR3 is TGCGCCAGCAGCTTGGCCCTAGCGGGGGGCCCTGGACGCAAAAACATTCAGTACTTC.

V is TRBV4-1 and J is TRBJ1-2; TRBD1 matches at 7 bases. Trimming removed 1 base from V and 7 bases from J; junction bases left unmatched: 6. The CDR3 runs 14 residues. Germline values: CDR1 MGHRA, CDR2 YSYEKL. For the CDR3, the DNA is TGCGCCAGCAGCCAAGTCGACAGGGCTGGTGGCTACACCTTC. Translating gives CASSQVDRAGGYTF.

The rearrangement uses TRBV29-1 and TRBJ1-2, with D perhaps matching TRBD1 (5 bases). Per germline, CDR1 SQVTM and CDR2 ANQGSEA. The ends were cut back, 6 bases at V and 7 bases at J, with 18 bases in the middle. The CDR3 length is 13 residues. The CDR3 sequence is CSVERGMGGGYTF. In DNA form, the CDR3 reads TGCAGCGTAGAAAGGGGAATGGGTGGTGGCTACACCTTC.

This sequence joins TRBV20-1 and TRBJ2-7; D possibly corresponds to TRBD1 (5 bases). The V gene lost 3 bases and the J gene lost 1 base, with 7 bases spanning the gap. CDR3 size: 12 residues. Germline CDR1 is DFQATT and CDR2 is SNEGSKA (reference sequence). The CDR3 DNA follows: TGCAGTGCTAGTCCAGGGTCCTACGAGCAGTACGTC. Protein: CSASPGSYEQYV.

The J gene is TRBJ1-2, the V gene TRBV7-6; D perhaps matches TRBD1 (6 bases). The CDR3 contains 16 residues. Germline V gene lookup returns CDR1 SGHVS and CDR2 FNYEAQ. V lost 2 bases and J 3 bases, leaving 16 bases between the germline ends. CDR3 sequence reads: CASSLKATGRDYGYTF. CDR3 nucleotide sequence: TGTGCCAGCAGCTTAAAAGCGACAGGTCGCGACTATGGCTACACCTTC.

This clonotype was detected only a few times. The chain couples TRBV7-6 to TRBJ2-2; 7 bases align to TRBD1. The germline V gene encodes CDR1 SGHVS and CDR2 FNYEAQ. V was clipped by 4 bases and J by 9 bases; unmatched bases: 14. The CDR3 loop spans 16 amino acids. The CDR3 protein is CASSSRLGGAVRELFF. Here the CDR3 DNA reads TGTGCCAGCAGCTCTAGGCTAGGGGGCGCAGTCCGGGAGCTGTTTTTT. Together with reference TRBV7-6 and TRBJ2-2, the CDR3 gives the full variable domain: GAGVSQSPRYKVTKRGQDVALRCDPISGHVSLYWYRQALGQGPEFLTYFNYEAQQDKSGLPNDRFSAERPEGSISTLTIQRTEQRDSAMYRCASSSRLGGAVRELFFGEGSRLTVL.

The chain employs TRBV4-3 and TRBJ2-1, with a tentative D call TRBD2 (7 bases). The CDR3 is 16 residues long. Germline V gene data show CDR1 as LGHNA and CDR2 as YSLEER. Trimming took off 0 bases at V and 1 base at J, with 10 bases between the two ends. The CDR3 loop is CASSQEGGLSYNEQFF. The CDR3 nucleotides read TGCGCCAGCAGCCAAGAGGGGGGGCTTTCCTACAATGAGCAGTTCTTC.

The chain recombines TRBV10-3 with TRBJ2-7; 7 bases fit TRBD2. The CDR3 has 13 amino acids. CDR1 is ENHRY, CDR2 SYGVKD, per germline. J lost 5 bases, V lost 11 bases, and 12 bases had no gene match. For the CDR3, the DNA is TGTGCCGGGGGGGGGACCTCTACCCACGAGCAGTACTTC. Translated: CAGGGTSTHEQYF.

V and J are TRBV9 and TRBJ1-4, with D hard to call. The germline gives CDR1 SGDLS, CDR2 YYNGEE. The CDR3 has 13 amino acids. Trimming removed 3 bases from V and 8 bases from J, with 11 bases in between. The CDR3 nucleotides are TGTGCCAGCAGCGCGACCGCGGGGGAAAAACTGTTTTTT. It is translated as CASSATAGEKLFF.

This clonotype was seen more than once but under ten times. The chain couples TRBV4-1 to TRBJ2-7; 8 positions agree with TRBD1. CDR1 and CDR2 (germline): MGHRA, YSYEKL. The CDR3 covers 14 residues. V dropped 3 bases and J dropped 5; count of bases not matched to a gene: 6. CDR3 loop: CASSHAAGGHEQYF. CDR3 bases: TGCGCCAGCAGCCATGCGGCAGGGGGCCACGAGCAGTACTTC.

This clonotype came up once. The chain recombines TRBV6-1 with TRBJ2-7; 10 nucleotides line up with TRBD1. In germline, CDR1 is MNHNS, CDR2 SASEGT. V shed 2 bases and J 4 bases; nucleotides not matched to a gene: 5. The CDR3 is made up of 15 amino acids. The CDR3 DNA sequence: TGTGCCAGCAGTGAACTGGGGGACAGGGGTTACGAGCAGTACGTC. Protein: CASSELGDRGYEQYV.

The count of this clonotype is one. The chain recombines TRBV30 with TRBJ1-6; D might be TRBD1 (6 bases). The CDR3 extends over 17 amino acids. From germline, CDR1 is GTSNPN and CDR2 SVGIG (reference sequence). V was cut by 1 base and J by 5 bases, with 18 bases left in between. CDR3 region: CAWSDPSQGGNNSPLHF. The CDR3 coding sequence is TGTGCCTGGAGTGACCCCTCACAGGGCGGAAATAATTCACCCCTCCACTTT.

The chain employs TRBV9 and TRBJ2-1, with 7 positions matching TRBD2. The length of the CDR3 is 14 residues. J was trimmed by 2 bases and V by 7 bases; bases with no gene match: 6. Germline lookup yields CDR1 SGDLS and CDR2 YYNGEE. The CDR3 DNA is TGTGCCAGCGCCGAGCGGGACGCCTACAATGAGCAGTTCTTC. As protein: CASAERDAYNEQFF. Drawing the rest from reference TRBV9 and TRBJ2-1, the complete variable domain is DSGVTQTPKHLITATGQRVTLRCSPRSGDLSVYWYQQSLDQGLQFLIQYYNGEERAKGNILERFSAQQFPDLHSELNLSSLELGDSALYFCASAERDAYNEQFFGPGTRLTVL.

The V gene is TRBV6-5, the J gene TRBJ1-6; D gene uncertain. The CDR3 spans 16 residues. The germline V gene has CDR1 MNHEY and CDR2 SVGAGI. V lost 0 bases to trimming and J lost 0 bases, with 6 bases between them. The CDR3 sequence: CASSYSWLSYNSPLHF. The CDR3 DNA is TGTGCCAGCAGTTACTCTTGGCTCTCCTATAATTCACCCCTCCACTTT.

The chain is built from TRBV12-3 or TRBV12-4 and TRBJ1-1; 9 nucleotides align to TRBD1. CDR3 length equals 18 residues. The V gene end was trimmed by 6 bases and the J gene end by 3 bases; junction bases not matched to a gene: 17. The CDR3 region has the DNA TGTGCCAGCAGACCGGGACAGGGATTTATTGGAGTCGACACTGAAGCTTTCTTT. Its protein is CASRPGQGFIGVDTEAFF.